The next 3 T cell receptor beta chains were all read from a single sample in a study of shared clonotypes between healthy human individuals. Using immunoSEQ multiplex PCR, the repertoire was profiled, and TCRdb retains in-frame clones only, with some absent. The sample lists roughly 2.1 million clones, about 93% seen once, with approximately 1.7% in the top ten. Terminally differentiated effector memory CD45RA+ cells were excluded by CCR7 positive selection of CD45RO-negative cells. Sequences were obtained from naive CD8+ T cells from PBMCs. Receptor source: a man aged 18 to 29 in good health. Some clones in this sample may be carry-over from other donors' samples.

V usage is TRBV6-5 and J usage is TRBJ2-6; D is ambiguous. The CDR3 spans 11 residues. Germline CDR1 and CDR2: MNHEY and SVGAGI. Trimming took 4 bases from V and 10 from J, leaving 5 bases between them. This chain's CDR3 is CASSSQNVLTF. CDR3 sequence (DNA): TGTGCCAGCAGTTCACAAAACGTCCTGACTTTC.

The chain is built from TRBV2 and TRBJ2-7; D uncertain. CDR3 length: 11 residues. In germline, CDR1 is SNHLY, CDR2 FYNNEI. V was cut by 7 bases and J by 6 bases, with 10 bases left in between. This CDR3 is CASKGRTEQYF. CDR3 in DNA: TGTGCCAGCAAAGGCAGGACCGAGCAGTACTTC.

Remarks on this clone: Other nucleotide sequences from this sample produce the same CDR3. The chain combines TRBV27 with TRBJ2-7; no reliable D call. Germline CDR1 is MNHEY and CDR2 is SMNVEV (reference sequence). Trimming took off 3 bases at V and 0 bases at J, with 6 bases between the two ends. The CDR3 is 13 residues long. CDR3 loop: CASSFSGSYEQYF. In DNA, the CDR3 is TGTGCCAGCAGTTTTTCGGGCTCCTACGAGCAGTACTTC.